These 16 T cell receptor beta chains share one sample of origin, sequenced in a study of T cells in Graves' hyperthyroidism and ophthalmopathy. Amplified regions were TCR beta CDR3 sequences from RNA transcripts. The HTBI primer set served for first-round RT-PCR of the TCR CDR3. TCRdb reanalysed the multiplex PCR reads using MiXCR and keeps one entry per CDR3 protein. Of hundreds of thousands of distinct CDR3 sequences in the sample, 16% were seen once. The sample was blood. Receptors originate from a woman aged 40 to 50 with Graves' ophthalmopathy.

This clonotype came up many times. The chain employs TRBV28 and TRBJ1-2; a possible D gene is TRBD1 (5 bases). Germline V gives CDR1 MDHEN, CDR2 SYDVKM. V was cut by 7 bases and J by 4 bases, with 19 bases left in between. The CDR3 has 15 residues. DNA for the CDR3: TGTGCCAGCACACCCCGCCCGGACAACCGCTATGGCTACACCTTC. Protein: CASTPRPDNRYGYTF.

This clonotype was counted ten times or more. The chain combines TRBV18 with TRBJ2-7; maybe TRBD2 (5 bases). Trimming took 3 bases from V and 5 from J, leaving 11 bases between them. This CDR3 spans 13 amino acids. Germline V gene sequence: CDR1 KGHSH, CDR2 LQKENI. The CDR3 loop is CASSPAGVDEQYF. The CDR3 coding sequence is TGTGCCAGCTCACCCGCGGGCGTGGACGAGCAGTACTTC.

This clonotype came up a few times. The V and J genes are TRBV13 and TRBJ2-1, with 15 positions matching TRBD2. The CDR3 loop spans 18 amino acids. Per germline, CDR1 PRHDT and CDR2 FYEKMQ (reference sequence). V shed 5 bases, J shed 0 bases, and the junction held 5 bases outside the gene matches. The CDR3, as DNA: TGTGCCAGCAGCGGGACTAGCGGGAGGAGGGGCTCCTACAATGAGCAGTTCTTC. It yields the protein CASSGTSGRRGSYNEQFF.

In this sample, this clonotype turned up many times. The chain is built from TRBV2 and TRBJ1-1; 7 bases fit TRBD1. Germline V lookup: CDR1 SNHLY, CDR2 FYNNEI. CDR3 size: 14 residues. V gave up 6 bases and J gave up 0 bases; unmatched junction bases: 4. CDR3 coding DNA: TGTGCCAGCAGCGGGGACAGTTTGAACACTGAAGCTTTCTTT. It yields the protein CASSGDSLNTEAFF.

A few counts support this clonotype. The rearrangement joins TRBV5-1 to TRBJ2-3; possibly TRBD1 for D (6 bases). The CDR3 runs 15 residues. Per germline, CDR1 SGHRS and CDR2 YFSETQ. Trimming stripped 0 bases from V and 6 bases from J, with 14 bases between. For the CDR3, the DNA is TGCGCCAGCAGCTTGGCAAATGGGGGCGAGGATACGCAGTATTTT. Translation gives CASSLANGGEDTQYF.

This clonotype appeared a few times. The chain combines TRBV5-1 with TRBJ2-5; a possible D gene is TRBD1 (6 bases). Trimming stripped 2 bases from V and 2 bases from J, with 16 bases between. CDR1 SGHRS and CDR2 YFSETQ come from the germline V gene. The CDR3 is made up of 16 amino acids. CDR3 DNA sequence: TGCGCCAGCAGCTTACTCGGGCAGGGGTCACAAGAGACCCAGTACTTC. Protein product: CASSLLGQGSQETQYF.

This clonotype was detected a few times. The V and J genes are TRBV28 and TRBJ1-2, with D maybe TRBD1 (5 bases). Germline loops: CDR1 MDHEN, CDR2 SYDVKM. This CDR3 comprises 15 residues. The germline V and J ends were trimmed by 5 bases and 2 bases, with 15 bases remaining between them. CDR3 in amino acids: CASSGTGRINYGYTF. The CDR3 DNA reads TGTGCCAGCAGTGGCACGGGACGGATAAACTATGGCTACACCTTC.

The genes are TRBV27 and TRBJ2-7; tentatively, D is TRBD2 (6 bases). The CDR3 consists of 13 residues. Germline CDR1 reads MNHEY; CDR2 reads SMNVEV (reference sequence). Trimming left V 5 bases short and J 6 bases short, with 14 bases between. The CDR3 coding sequence is TGTGCCAGCAGTCCAGGAGGGGTAAGCGAGCAGTACTTC. Residues: CASSPGGVSEQYF.

This clonotype was observed at least ten times. V is TRBV2 and J is TRBJ2-7, with unresolved D. V lost 6 bases to trimming and J lost 1 base, with 7 bases between them. This CDR3 is 12 amino acids long. Per the germline V gene, CDR1 is SNHLY and CDR2 is FYNNEI. The CDR3 DNA follows: TGTGCCAGCAGGCTAGGTTCCTACGAGCAGTACTTC. Residues: CASRLGSYEQYF. The full variable domain, with the rest looked up from reference TRBV2 and TRBJ2-7, is EPEVTQTPSHQVTQMGQEVILRCVPISNHLYFYWYRQILGQKVEFLVSFYNNEISEKSEIFDDQFSVERPDGSNFTLKIRSTKLEDSAMYFCASRLGSYEQYFGPGTRLTVT.

This clonotype was detected ten times or more. The chain has TRBV7-3 and TRBJ2-1; tentatively, D is TRBD1 (6 bases). The V and J ends lost 4 bases and 1 base respectively, with 11 bases between them. Germline V gives CDR1 SGHTA, CDR2 FQGTGA. The CDR3 runs to 15 residues. The CDR3, as DNA: TGTGCCAGCAGCTACCGACAGGCGTCCTACAATGAGCAGTTCTTC. Protein: CASSYRQASYNEQFF.

V gene TRBV18 combines with J gene TRBJ2-1; TRBD2 matches 11 bases. The CDR3 is 17 residues long. Germline trimming cut 3 bases from V and 0 bases from J; bases unmatched to any gene: 4. The germline CDR1 and CDR2 sequences are KGHSH and LQKENI. In nucleotides, the CDR3 is TGTGCCAGCTCACCCTCTAGCGGGGGGAGCTCCTACAATGAGCAGTTCTTC. It encodes CASSPSSGGSSYNEQFF. Supplemented by reference TRBV18 and TRBJ2-1, the full variable domain reads NAGVMQNPRHLVRRRGQEARLRCSPMKGHSHVYWYRQLPEEGLKFMVYLQKENIIDESGMPKERFSAEFPKEGPSILRIQQVVRGDSAAYFCASSPSSGGSSYNEQFFGPGTRLTVL.

Ten or more counts support this clonotype. V and J are TRBV3-1 and TRBJ2-1; the D call may be TRBD1 or TRBD2 (6 bases each). The germline CDR1 and CDR2 sequences are LGHDT and YNNKEL (reference sequence). V lost 1 base, J lost 8 bases, and 15 bases lay in between. The CDR3 is made up of 15 amino acids. CDR3 residues: CASSQGQGRLDEQFF. For the CDR3, the DNA is TGTGCCAGCAGCCAAGGGCAGGGGAGGCTGGATGAGCAGTTCTTC.

The chain has TRBV3-1 and TRBJ1-4, with D uncertain. Germline values: CDR1 LGHDT, CDR2 YNNKEL (reference sequence). This CDR3 contains 15 residues. Trimming took 3 bases from V and 5 from J, leaving 13 bases between them. The CDR3 region is CASSQTPPTNEKLFF. The DNA for the CDR3 is TGTGCCAGCAGCCAGACGCCGCCGACAAATGAAAAACTGTTTTTT.

This clonotype was observed at least ten times. The gene calls are TRBV2 and TRBJ2-1, with D hard to call. CDR1 is SNHLY and CDR2 is FYNNEI in the germline V gene. V was pared by 4 bases and J by 6 bases, with 4 bases between. CDR3 length: 11 amino acids. The CDR3 DNA reads TGTGCCAGCAGTGGACGCAATGAGCAGTTCTTC. It yields the protein CASSGRNEQFF.

In the case of this clonotype: Just one base apart from a much larger clone, this may be a read error. The V gene is TRBV28, the J gene TRBJ2-7; no clear D gene. The J call may be faulty, since TRBJ2-1 better matches the DNA end. The CDR3 totals 14 residues. Germline V CDR1 and CDR2: MDHEN, SYDVKM. For the CDR3, the DNA is TGTGCCAGCAGTTTGCCATCTCAAACCTACGAGCAGTTCTTC. Its protein is CASSLPSQTYEQFF.

As to this clonotype: A read error may account for a junction end that differs from germline. The chain's CDR3 is CASSPMTGTGSTDTQYF. CDR3 DNA: TGTGCCAGCAGCCCGATGACCGGGACAGGGTCCACAGATACGCAGTATTTT. The gene calls are TRBV5-1 and TRBJ2-3; 9 bases line up with TRBD1. The CDR3 is made up of 17 amino acids. Germline V gene sequence: CDR1 SGHRS, CDR2 YFSETQ.